These 9 T cell receptor beta chains came from one sample sequenced in a study of blood T cells in healthy people across ages. Sample-barcoded 5' priming and a J-beta primer mix drove a second PCR of roughly 7 to 11 cycles. Using its own MiXCR run on the 5' RACE reads, TCRdb lists one record per CDR3 protein. The sample has hundreds of thousands of distinct CDR3 sequences, roughly 43% seen once; the top ten hold approximately 25%. The sequenced sample consisted of blood. The source is an elderly man in good health.

The chain employs TRBV25-1 and TRBJ2-5; TRBD2 matches at 10 bases. Looked up from germline, CDR1 is MGHDK and CDR2 is SYGVNS. The trim removed 7 bases at V and 11 bases at J, leaving 13 bases unmatched. The CDR3 has 14 amino acids. The CDR3 spells CASTTSGRYNEQYF. DNA for the CDR3: TGTGCCAGCACGACTAGCGGGCGGTACAATGAGCAGTACTTC. Using reference TRBV25-1 and TRBJ2-5 for the parts outside the CDR3, the full variable domain is EADIYQTPRYLVIGTGKKITLECSQTMGHDKMYWYQQDPGMELHLIHYSYGVNSTEKGDLSSESTVSRIRTEHFPLTLESARPSHTSQYLCASTTSGRYNEQYFGPGTRLLVL.

The chain is built from TRBV4-2 and TRBJ2-7, with a tentative D call TRBD2 (6 bases). Trimming left V 1 base short and J 2 bases short, with 12 bases between. This CDR3 spans 15 amino acids. CDR1 LGHNA and CDR2 YNFKEQ come from the germline V gene. CDR3 nucleotide sequence: TGTGCCAGCAGCCAAGGGCCTGGGGGGACCTACGAGCAGTACTTC. It is translated as CASSQGPGGTYEQYF.

The chain combines TRBV5-1 with TRBJ2-5; tentatively, D is TRBD1 or TRBD2 (5 bases each). Germline V gene data show CDR1 as SGHRS and CDR2 as YFSETQ. Trimming shortened V by 0 bases and J by 7 bases, and 13 bases separated the two germline ends. The CDR3 consists of 14 residues. The CDR3 coding sequence is TGCGCCAGCAGCTTGGAAGGGCAGGGAGCGACCCAGTACTTC. The encoded protein is CASSLEGQGATQYF.

This clonotype has only one observation. V gene TRBV4-3 combines with J gene TRBJ2-1, with TRBD2 identical over 8 bases. Per germline, CDR1 LGHNA and CDR2 YSLEER. J lost 7 bases, V lost 1 base, and 9 bases had no gene match. This CDR3 has 16 amino acids. The CDR3 protein is CASSQVFGGATNEQFF. DNA of the CDR3: TGCGCCAGCAGCCAAGTGTTCGGGGGGGCCACGAATGAGCAGTTCTTC.

This clonotype has a handful of counts. The chain is built from TRBV4-1 and TRBJ1-1; 10 bases agree with TRBD1. This CDR3 has 16 amino acids. Trimming took 4 bases from V and 7 from J; bases not matched to a gene: 12. Germline assignment: CDR1 MGHRA and CDR2 YSYEKL. CDR3 DNA: TGCGCCAGCAGCCCGGGACAGGGGTTCCGTTGGGGTGAAGCTTTCTTT. It encodes CASSPGQGFRWGEAFF.

The rearrangement links TRBV15 to TRBJ2-7; D unclear. This CDR3 is built from 12 residues. Trimming pared 1 base from V and 10 bases from J, leaving 11 bases between. The germline gives CDR1 LNHNV, CDR2 YYDKDF (reference sequence). The CDR3 bases are TGTGCCACCAGCAGAGGCCCTTCGATTCAGTACTTC. Amino acid sequence: CATSRGPSIQYF.

A few counts support this clonotype. This sequence joins TRBV14 and TRBJ2-3; 8 nucleotides line up with TRBD1. V trimming: 3 bases; J trimming: 4 bases; junction bases outside the gene matches: 9. Germline loops: CDR1 SGHDN, CDR2 FVKESK. The CDR3 has 16 amino acids. CDR3: CASSHFLGQGADTQYF. In DNA form, the CDR3 reads TGTGCCAGCAGCCATTTCCTCGGACAGGGCGCAGATACGCAGTATTTT.

The chain recombines TRBV12-3 or TRBV12-4 with TRBJ1-1; the D is unclear. V was cut by 6 bases and J by 1 base, with 15 bases left in between. The CDR3 sequence is 15 residues long. Here the CDR3 reads CASSSLGLGNTEAFF. The CDR3 bases are TGTGCCAGCAGCTCCCTAGGGCTTGGGAACACTGAAGCTTTCTTT.

As concerns this clonotype: At one end the junction does not follow the germline gene, possibly because of a read error. The chain carries TRBV6-6 and TRBJ1-1; no definite D call. The CDR3 has 13 residues. Germline CDR1 MNHNY, CDR2 SVGAGI (reference sequence). CDR3 in DNA: TGTGCCGGCAGTCCCCCTACGAACACTGAAGCTTTCTTT. This encodes CAGSPPTNTEAFF.